The sequence of this T cell receptor beta chain was determined in a study of response to subunit inactivated influenza vaccine. The CDR3 sequence is 12 residues long. Trimming pared 2 bases from V and 3 bases from J, leaving 4 bases between. Germline lookup yields CDR1 KGHDR and CDR2 SFDVKD. MiXCR, run by TCRdb on the RT-PCR reads, gives a single entry per CDR3 protein. Of about 540,000 distinct CDR3 sequences in the sample, under 30% were seen once. These records were also assigned to another study, of T cells expressing NK-cell markers. In that study: UMIs were included in TCR beta cDNA generated by 5'RACE template switching. Within several experiments, an anti-gamma-delta TCR antibody kept the sorting limited to alpha-beta TCR T cells.

The chain has TRBV24-1 and TRBJ2-7; D is ambiguous. The TCR originated in a man over 45 who received an inactivated influenza vaccine. This specimen consisted of CD4+ T cells sorted from PBMCs, obtained 11 to 12 days after vaccination. CDR3 bases: TGTGCCACCAGTGATTGGGGCTACGAGCAGTACTTC. Translating gives CATSDWGYEQYF.